The T cell receptor (beta chain) under discussion was sequenced for a study of early T cells in non-severe SARS-CoV-2 infection. The library protocol tagged individual cDNA molecules with unique molecular identifiers. Each CDR3 protein gets one entry after TCRdb re-called the 5' RACE reads with MiXCR. This sample has over 45,000 distinct CDR3 sequences; over 13% occur once, and the top ten carry over 4%. This clonotype was seen a handful of times. This sequence originates from an adult who was a healthcare worker with PCR-confirmed SARS-CoV-2 infection or an uninfected control (not recorded which). The material was whole blood, obtained at baseline.

The CDR3 protein is CSASPLNNEQFF. CDR3 sequence (DNA): TGCAGTGCTAGCCCCCTAAACAATGAGCAGTTCTTC. The chain links TRBV20-1 to TRBJ2-1; D is unresolved. Looked up from germline, CDR1 is DFQATT and CDR2 is SNEGSKA (reference sequence). This CDR3 is 12 amino acids long. The germline V and J ends were trimmed by 3 bases and 5 bases, with 8 bases remaining between them.